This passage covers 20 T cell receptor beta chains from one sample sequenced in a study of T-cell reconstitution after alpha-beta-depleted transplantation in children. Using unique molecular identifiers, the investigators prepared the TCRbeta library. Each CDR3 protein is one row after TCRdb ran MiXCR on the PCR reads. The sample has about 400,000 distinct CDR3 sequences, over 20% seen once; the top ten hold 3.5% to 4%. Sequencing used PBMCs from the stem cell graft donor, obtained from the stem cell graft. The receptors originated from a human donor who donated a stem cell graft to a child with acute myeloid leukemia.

The CDR3 nucleotides read TGCAGTGCTAGATATTTGGACAGAAAAGAGCAGTACTTC. It codes for CSARYLDRKEQYF. The chain uses TRBV20-1 and TRBJ2-7, with D maybe TRBD1 (6 bases). CDR3 length: 13 amino acids. CDR1 is DFQATT, CDR2 SNEGSKA, per germline (reference sequence). The germline V and J ends were trimmed by 2 bases and 7 bases, with 15 bases remaining between them.

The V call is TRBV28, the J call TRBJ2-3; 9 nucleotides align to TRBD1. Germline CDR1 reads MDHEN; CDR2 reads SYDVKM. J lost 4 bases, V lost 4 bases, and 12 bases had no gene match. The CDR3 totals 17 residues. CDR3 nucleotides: TGTGCCAGCAGTTCTTCCCGGGACAGGGCAGTGGCAGATACGCAGTATTTT. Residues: CASSSSRDRAVADTQYF.

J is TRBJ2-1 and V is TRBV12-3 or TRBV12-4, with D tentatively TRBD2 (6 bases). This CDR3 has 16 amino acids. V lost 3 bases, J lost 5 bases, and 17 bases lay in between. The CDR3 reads CASSLGGRRFDNEQFF. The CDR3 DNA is TGTGCCAGCAGTTTGGGGGGTAGGAGGTTTGACAATGAGCAGTTCTTC.

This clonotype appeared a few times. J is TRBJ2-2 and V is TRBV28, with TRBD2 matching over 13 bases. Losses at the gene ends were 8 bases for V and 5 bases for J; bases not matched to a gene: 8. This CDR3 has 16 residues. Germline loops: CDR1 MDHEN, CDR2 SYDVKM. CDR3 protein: CASELAGGPRTGELFF. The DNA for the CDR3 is TGTGCCAGCGAACTAGCGGGAGGGCCGCGAACCGGGGAGCTGTTTTTT.

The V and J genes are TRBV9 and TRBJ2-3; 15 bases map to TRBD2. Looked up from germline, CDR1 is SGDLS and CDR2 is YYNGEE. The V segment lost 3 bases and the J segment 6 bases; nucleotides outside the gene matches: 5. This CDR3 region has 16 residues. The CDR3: CASSGRGLAGGDTQYF. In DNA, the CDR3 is TGTGCCAGCAGCGGCAGGGGACTAGCGGGAGGCGATACGCAGTATTTT.

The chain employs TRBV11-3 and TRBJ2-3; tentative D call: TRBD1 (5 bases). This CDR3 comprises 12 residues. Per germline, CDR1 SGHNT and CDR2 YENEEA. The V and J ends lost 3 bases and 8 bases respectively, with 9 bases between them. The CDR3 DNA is TGTGCCAGCAGCTTTCAGGGTAGTACGCAGTATTTT. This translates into CASSFQGSTQYF.

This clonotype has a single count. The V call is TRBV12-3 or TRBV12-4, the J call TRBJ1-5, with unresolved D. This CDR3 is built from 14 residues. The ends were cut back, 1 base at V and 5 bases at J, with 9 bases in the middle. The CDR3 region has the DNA TGTGCCAGCAGTTTAGGATATCGGGATCAGCCCCAGCATTTT. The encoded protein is CASSLGYRDQPQHF.

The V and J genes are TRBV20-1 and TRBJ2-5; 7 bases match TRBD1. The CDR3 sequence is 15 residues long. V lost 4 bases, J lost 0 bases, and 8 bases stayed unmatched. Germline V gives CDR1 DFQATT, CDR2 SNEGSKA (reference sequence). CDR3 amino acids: CSATPDRPYQETQYF. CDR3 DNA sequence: TGCAGTGCTACTCCGGACAGGCCCTACCAAGAGACCCAGTACTTC.

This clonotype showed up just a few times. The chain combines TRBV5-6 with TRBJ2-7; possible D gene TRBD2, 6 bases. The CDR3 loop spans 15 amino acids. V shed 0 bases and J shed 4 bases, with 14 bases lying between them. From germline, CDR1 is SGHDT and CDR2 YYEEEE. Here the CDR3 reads CASSLALWGEYEQYF. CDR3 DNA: TGTGCCAGCAGCTTGGCCCTTTGGGGGGAGTACGAGCAGTACTTC.

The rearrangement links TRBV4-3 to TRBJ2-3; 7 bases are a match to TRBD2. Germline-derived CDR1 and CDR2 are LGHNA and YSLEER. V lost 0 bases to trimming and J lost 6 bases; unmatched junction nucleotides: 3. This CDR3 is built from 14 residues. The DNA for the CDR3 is TGCGCCAGCAGCCAAGATCGGGGAGGGGATACGCAGTATTTT. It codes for CASSQDRGGDTQYF.

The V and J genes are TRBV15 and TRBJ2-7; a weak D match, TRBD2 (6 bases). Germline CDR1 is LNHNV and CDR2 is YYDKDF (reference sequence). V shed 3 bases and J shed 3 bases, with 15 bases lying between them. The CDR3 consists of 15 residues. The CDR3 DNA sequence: TGTGCCACCAGCAGGGAGAGCGGAGGGGTCTACGAGCAGTACTTC. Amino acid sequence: CATSRESGGVYEQYF. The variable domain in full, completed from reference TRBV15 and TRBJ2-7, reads DAMVIQNPRYQVTQFGKPVTLSCSQTLNHNVMYWYQQKSSQAPKLLFHYYDKDFNNEADTPDNFQSRRPNTSFCFLDIRSPGLGDTAMYLCATSRESGGVYEQYFGPGTRLTVT.

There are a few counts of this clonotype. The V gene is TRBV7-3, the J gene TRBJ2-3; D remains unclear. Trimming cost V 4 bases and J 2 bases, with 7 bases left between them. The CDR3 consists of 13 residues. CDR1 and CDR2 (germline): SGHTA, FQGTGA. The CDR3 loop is CASSSAPTDTQYF. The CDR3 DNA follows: TGTGCCAGCAGCTCCGCCCCCACAGATACGCAGTATTTT.

The CDR3 sequence is CASSKRDSSYNEQFF. For the CDR3, the DNA is TGTGCCAGCAGCAAGCGGGACAGCTCCTACAATGAGCAGTTCTTC. The J gene is TRBJ2-1, the V gene TRBV5-5; possibly TRBD1 or TRBD2 for D (7 bases each). CDR1 and CDR2 (germline): SGHKS, YYEKEE (reference sequence). This CDR3 spans 15 amino acids. Trimming pared 4 bases from V and 0 bases from J, leaving 11 bases between.

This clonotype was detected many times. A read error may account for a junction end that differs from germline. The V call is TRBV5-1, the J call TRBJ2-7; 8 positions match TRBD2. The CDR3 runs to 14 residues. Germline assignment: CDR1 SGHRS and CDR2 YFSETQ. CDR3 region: CASSLEAGGYEQYF. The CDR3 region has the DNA TGTGCCAGCAGTTTAGAGGCGGGAGGCTACGAGCAGTACTTC.

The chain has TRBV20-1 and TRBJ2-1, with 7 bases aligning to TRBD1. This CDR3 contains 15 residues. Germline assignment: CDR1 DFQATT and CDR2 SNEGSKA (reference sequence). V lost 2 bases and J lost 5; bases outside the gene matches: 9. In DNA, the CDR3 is TGCAGTGCTAGAACCCCCGGGACAGCGGACAATGAGCAGTTCTTC. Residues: CSARTPGTADNEQFF.

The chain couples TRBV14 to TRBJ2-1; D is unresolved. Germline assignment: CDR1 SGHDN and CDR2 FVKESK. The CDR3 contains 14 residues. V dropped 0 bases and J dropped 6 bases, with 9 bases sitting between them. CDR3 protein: CASSQDRWGNEQFF. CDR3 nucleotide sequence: TGTGCCAGCAGCCAAGATCGCTGGGGCAATGAGCAGTTCTTC.

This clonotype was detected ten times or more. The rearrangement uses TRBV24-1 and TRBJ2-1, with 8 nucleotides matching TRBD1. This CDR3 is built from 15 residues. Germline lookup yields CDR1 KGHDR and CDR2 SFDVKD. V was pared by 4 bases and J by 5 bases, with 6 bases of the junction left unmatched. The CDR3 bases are TGTGCCACCAGTGACCGGACAGGGAGAGACAATGAGCAGTTCTTC. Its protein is CATSDRTGRDNEQFF.

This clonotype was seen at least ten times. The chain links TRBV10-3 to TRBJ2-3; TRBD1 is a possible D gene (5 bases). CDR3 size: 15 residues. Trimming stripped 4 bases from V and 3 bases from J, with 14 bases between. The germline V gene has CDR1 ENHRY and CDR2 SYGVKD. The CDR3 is CAISGGREGTDTQYF. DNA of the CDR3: TGTGCCATCAGTGGGGGCAGGGAAGGGACAGATACGCAGTATTTT.

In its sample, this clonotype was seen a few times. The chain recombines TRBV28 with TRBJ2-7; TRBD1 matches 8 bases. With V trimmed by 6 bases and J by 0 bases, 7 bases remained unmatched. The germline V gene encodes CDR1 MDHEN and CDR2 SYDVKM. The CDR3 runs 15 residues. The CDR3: CASRPGQGSSYEQYF. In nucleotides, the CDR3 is TGTGCCAGCAGGCCAGGACAGGGAAGCTCCTACGAGCAGTACTTC.

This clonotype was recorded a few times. The CDR3 coding sequence is TGTGCCAGCAGTTACTCCTCGGGACTAGCGGGACTTCAGCAGTACTTC. This sequence encodes CASSYSSGLAGLQQYF. The chain recombines TRBV6-5 with TRBJ2-7, with TRBD2 identical over 13 bases. Germline trimming cut 0 bases from V and 8 bases from J; bases unmatched to any gene: 7. The V gene's germline CDR1 is MNHEY and CDR2 SVGAGI. There are 16 residues in the CDR3.